In this sample, the clone carrying this TCR beta chain turned up many times. These data are taken from a study of T cell changes during pregnancy in multiple sclerosis. The repertoire was sequenced with immunoSEQ multiplex PCR; TCRdb's copy has only in-frame clones and lacks some. The sample gives 60,000 to 75,000 clones, roughly 90% of which show up once; about 0.85% is in the top ten. Unmatched junction bases numbered 7, after V lost 0 bases and J lost 5 bases. From germline, CDR1 is LGHNA and CDR2 YNFKEQ. The CDR3 is 16 amino acids. This TCR derives from a female donor with multiple sclerosis, enrolled in a pregnancy study. The sample was peripheral blood, taken before pregnancy. The rearrangement uses TRBV4-2 and TRBJ2-5; 9 nucleotides agree with TRBD2. The CDR3 nucleotides are TGTGCCAGCAGCCAAGACGGCGCGGGGGGGGTGGAGACCCAGTACTTC. This codes for CASSQDGAGGVETQYF.